The 6 T cell receptor beta chains listed next were all sequenced from one sample in a study of T cells after yellow fever vaccination. TCRdb itself ran the 5' RACE reads through MiXCR, one entry per CDR3 protein. The data show 300,000 to 350,000 distinct CDR3 sequences, 7% to 10% seen once. The sample in question was PBMCs, obtained roughly 45 days after the first yellow fever vaccination. The receptors derive from a man aged 18 to 30 who received the YFV17D yellow fever vaccine.

This chain uses TRBV4-1 with TRBJ2-7; the D gene is possibly TRBD1 (5 bases). The CDR3 loop spans 14 amino acids. Germline CDR1 reads MGHRA; CDR2 reads YSYEKL. V dropped 1 base and J dropped 8 bases, with 15 bases sitting between them. The CDR3 nucleotides read TGCGCCAGCAGCCAAGGTCAGGGTAAAGTTAAGCAGTACTTC. It specifies CASSQGQGKVKQYF.

This clonotype came up many times. The chain has TRBV5-1 and TRBJ1-2, with D possibly TRBD1 on 5 matching bases. Trimming took 0 bases from V and 4 from J, leaving 7 bases between them. Germline V gene data show CDR1 as SGHRS and CDR2 as YFSETQ. The CDR3 has 13 amino acids. In nucleotides, the CDR3 is TGCGCCAGCAGCTTGGGACAGTCCTATGGCTACACCTTC. Translating gives CASSLGQSYGYTF.

This clonotype was detected many times. The rearrangement joins TRBV12-3 or TRBV12-4 to TRBJ2-7; 11 nucleotides line up with TRBD1. The V gene end was trimmed by 4 bases and the J gene end by 3 bases; junction bases not matched to a gene: 2. The CDR3 length is 14 residues. The DNA for the CDR3 is TGTGCCAGCAGTTCGGGGACAGGGGGCTACGAGCAGTACTTC. It codes for CASSSGTGGYEQYF.

The CDR3 loop is CASSQWAGLTDTQYF. For the CDR3, the DNA is TGCGCCAGCAGCCAATGGGCGGGACTCACAGATACGCAGTATTTT. The V call is TRBV4-3, the J call TRBJ2-3; TRBD2 is a possible D gene (6 bases). The CDR3 is 15 residues long. V was pared by 2 bases and J by 2 bases, with 11 bases between. CDR1 is LGHNA, CDR2 YSLEER, per germline.

The chain links TRBV7-2 to TRBJ2-5; 7 bases line up with TRBD1. This CDR3 is built from 14 residues. With V trimmed by 5 bases and J by 1 base, 4 bases remained unmatched. The germline V gene has CDR1 SGHTA and CDR2 FQGNSA. The CDR3 here is CASSLQGRQETQYF. DNA for the CDR3: TGTGCCAGCAGCCTACAGGGGCGCCAAGAGACCCAGTACTTC.

This clonotype was seen more than once but under ten times. The chain carries TRBV9 and TRBJ2-1; 8 bases are a match to TRBD1. CDR1 SGDLS and CDR2 YYNGEE come from the germline V gene. V shed 0 bases and J 11 bases; nucleotides not matched to a gene: 10. This CDR3 contains 15 residues. Written as DNA, the CDR3 is TGTGCCAGCAGCGTAGCTTCTGGGACAGGTCCCAAGCAGTTCTTC. Protein sequence: CASSVASGTGPKQFF.